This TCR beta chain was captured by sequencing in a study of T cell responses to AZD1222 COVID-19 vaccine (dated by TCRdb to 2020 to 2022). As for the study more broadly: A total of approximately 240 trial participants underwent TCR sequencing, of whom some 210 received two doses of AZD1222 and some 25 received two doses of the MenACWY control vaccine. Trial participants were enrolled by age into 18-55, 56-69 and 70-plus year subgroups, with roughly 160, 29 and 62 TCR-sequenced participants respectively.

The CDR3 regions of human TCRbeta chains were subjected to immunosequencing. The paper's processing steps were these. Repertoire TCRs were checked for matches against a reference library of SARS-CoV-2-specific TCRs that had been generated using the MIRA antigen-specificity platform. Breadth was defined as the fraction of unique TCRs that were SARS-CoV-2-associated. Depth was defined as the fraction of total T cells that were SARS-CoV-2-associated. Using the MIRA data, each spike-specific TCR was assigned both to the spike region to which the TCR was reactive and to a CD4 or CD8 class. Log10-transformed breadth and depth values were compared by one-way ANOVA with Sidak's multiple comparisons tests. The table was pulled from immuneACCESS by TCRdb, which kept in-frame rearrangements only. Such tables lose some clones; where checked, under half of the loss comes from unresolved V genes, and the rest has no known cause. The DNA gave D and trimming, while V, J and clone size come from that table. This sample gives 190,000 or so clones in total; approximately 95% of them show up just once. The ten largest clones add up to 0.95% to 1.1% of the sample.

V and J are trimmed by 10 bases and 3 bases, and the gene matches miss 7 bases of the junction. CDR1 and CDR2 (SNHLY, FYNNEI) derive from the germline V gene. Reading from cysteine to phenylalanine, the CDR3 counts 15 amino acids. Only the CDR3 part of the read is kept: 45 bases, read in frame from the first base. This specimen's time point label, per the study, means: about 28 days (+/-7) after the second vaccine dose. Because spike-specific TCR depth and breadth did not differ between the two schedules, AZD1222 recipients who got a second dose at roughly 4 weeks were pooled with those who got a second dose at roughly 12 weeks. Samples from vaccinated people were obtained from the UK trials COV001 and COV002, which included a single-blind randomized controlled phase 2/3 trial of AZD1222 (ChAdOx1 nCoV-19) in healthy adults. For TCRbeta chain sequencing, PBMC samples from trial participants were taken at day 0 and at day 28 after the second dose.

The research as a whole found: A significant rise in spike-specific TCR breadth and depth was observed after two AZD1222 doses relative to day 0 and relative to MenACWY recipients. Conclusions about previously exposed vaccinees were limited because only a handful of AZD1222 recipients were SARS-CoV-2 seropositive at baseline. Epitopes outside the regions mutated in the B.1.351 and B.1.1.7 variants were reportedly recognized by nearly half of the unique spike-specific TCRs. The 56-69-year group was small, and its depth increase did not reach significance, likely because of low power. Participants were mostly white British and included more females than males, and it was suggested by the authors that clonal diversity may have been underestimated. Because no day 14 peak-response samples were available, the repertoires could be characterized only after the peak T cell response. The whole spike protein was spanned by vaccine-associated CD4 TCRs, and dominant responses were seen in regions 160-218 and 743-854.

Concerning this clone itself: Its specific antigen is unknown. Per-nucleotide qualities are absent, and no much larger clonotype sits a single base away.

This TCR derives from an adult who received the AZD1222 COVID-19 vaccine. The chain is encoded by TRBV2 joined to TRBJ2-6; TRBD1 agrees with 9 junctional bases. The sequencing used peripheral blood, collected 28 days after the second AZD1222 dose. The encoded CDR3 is CATDRGMGGANVLTF. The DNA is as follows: TGTGCCACAGACAGGGGGATGGGTGGGGCCAACGTCCTGACTTTC. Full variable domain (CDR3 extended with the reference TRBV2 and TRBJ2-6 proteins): EPEVTQTPSHQVTQMGQEVILRCVPISNHLYFYWYRQILGQKVEFLVSFYNNEISEKSEIFDDQFSVERPDGSNFTLKIRSTKLEDSAMYFCATDRGMGGANVLTFGAGSRLTVL.